The 18 T cell receptor beta chains in this list originate from one sample, sequenced in a study of blood T cell repertoires in COVID-19. Libraries were prepared by immunoSEQ multiplex PCR; TCRdb keeps only in-frame clonotypes and omits some of them. The sample records approximately 62,000 clones, 85% to 90% being singletons. Sequenced input: peripheral blood. These receptors originate from a man aged 60 to 75 with acute or convalescent COVID-19.

The chain uses TRBV7-9 and TRBJ1-3, with D perhaps TRBD1 (6 bases). Germline assignment: CDR1 SEHNR and CDR2 FQNEAQ (reference sequence). The V end lost 4 bases, the J end lost 0 bases, and 10 bases lay between the germline ends. This CDR3 is 15 amino acids long. Here the CDR3 reads CASSSRTDSGNTIYF. In nucleotides, the CDR3 is TGTGCCAGCAGCTCCAGGACAGACTCTGGAAACACCATATATTTT.

The chain joins TRBV6-1 to TRBJ2-1; TRBD2 is a possible D gene (5 bases). V lost 2 bases and J 0 bases, leaving 14 bases between the germline ends. From germline, CDR1 is MNHNS and CDR2 SASEGT. The CDR3 spans 17 residues. The CDR3: CASSEFGGSSSYNEQFF. The CDR3, as DNA: TGTGCCAGCAGTGAATTCGGCGGGTCCTCCTCCTACAATGAGCAGTTCTTC.

This chain links TRBV5-1 with TRBJ2-5, with D maybe TRBD1 (6 bases). V was trimmed by 4 bases and J by 0 bases, leaving 10 bases between them. The V gene's germline CDR1 is SGHRS and CDR2 YFSETQ. This CDR3 comprises 14 residues. CDR3 residues: CASSQDSNQETQYF. The CDR3 DNA is TGCGCCAGCAGCCAGGACAGTAACCAAGAGACCCAGTACTTC.

This chain connects TRBV28 to TRBJ1-2; no clear D gene. Trimming removed 5 bases from V and 8 bases from J, with 12 bases in between. Germline values: CDR1 MDHEN, CDR2 SYDVKM. This CDR3 contains 12 residues. The CDR3 is CASSTTYGGYTF. Here the CDR3 DNA reads TGTGCCAGCAGTACGACATATGGCGGCTACACCTTC.

This chain connects TRBV28 to TRBJ2-2; TRBD1 matches at 8 bases. The CDR3 totals 16 residues. CDR1 and CDR2 from the germline V gene are MDHEN and SYDVKM. J gave up 4 bases and V 4 bases, and 8 bases lay outside the gene matches. The CDR3 region is CASSWTPGGRTGELFF. The CDR3 coding sequence is TGTGCCAGCAGTTGGACCCCAGGGGGCCGCACCGGGGAGCTGTTTTTT.

CDR3: CASRRSTTNEKLFF. The DNA of the CDR3 is TGTGCCAGCAGACGATCTACAACTAATGAAAAACTGTTTTTT. The rearrangement joins TRBV6-5 to TRBJ1-4; D call uncertain. Trimming removed 6 bases at V and 0 bases at J, with 8 bases between. Germline CDR1 reads MNHEY; CDR2 reads SVGAGI. CDR3 length: 14 amino acids.

This chain links TRBV27 with TRBJ2-1; 12 bases are a match to TRBD2. CDR3 length: 16 residues. With 6 bases clipped from V and 2 bases from J, the junction kept 5 bases outside the gene matches. The V gene's germline CDR1 is MNHEY and CDR2 SMNVEV (reference sequence). This chain's CDR3 is CASRKRTSGTYNEQFF. CDR3 bases: TGTGCCAGCAGAAAAAGGACTAGCGGGACCTACAATGAGCAGTTCTTC.

The genes are TRBV19 and TRBJ1-4, with 10 bases identical to TRBD1. CDR1 LNHDA and CDR2 SQIVND come from the germline V gene (reference sequence). The CDR3 totals 15 residues. J gave up 7 bases and V 4 bases, and 6 bases lay outside the gene matches. The CDR3 region is CASSTPGDRGEKLFF. The DNA of the CDR3 is TGTGCCAGTAGTACACCTGGGGACAGGGGTGAAAAACTGTTTTTT.

The rearrangement joins TRBV19 to TRBJ1-2; tentatively, D is TRBD1 (5 bases). The CDR3 totals 12 residues. Trimming removed 1 base from V and 10 bases from J, with 10 bases in between. Germline CDR1 is LNHDA and CDR2 is SQIVND (reference sequence). CDR3 sequence: CASSIGQDTYTF. CDR3 nucleotides: TGTGCCAGTAGTATAGGCCAGGACACCTACACCTTC.

The chain couples TRBV29-1 to TRBJ1-1; TRBD1 matches at 9 bases. Germline CDR1 SQVTM, CDR2 ANQGSEA. V dropped 4 bases and J dropped 4; count of bases not matched to a gene: 10. This CDR3 has 15 residues. CDR3 residues: CSVGGDRDTLTEAFF. CDR3 nucleotides: TGCAGCGTTGGTGGGGACAGGGATACGCTCACTGAAGCTTTCTTT.

The chain is built from TRBV4-3 and TRBJ2-1, with 10 bases matching TRBD2. The germline CDR1 and CDR2 sequences are LGHNA and YSLEER. V trimming: 5 bases; J trimming: 7 bases; junction bases outside the gene matches: 11. This CDR3 contains 16 residues. The DNA for the CDR3 is TGCGCCAGCAGCTCATCTAGCGGGAGCCGGGAAAATGAGCAGTTCTTC. Encoded protein: CASSSSSGSRENEQFF.

V and J are TRBV20-1 and TRBJ1-6; D not resolved. The germline V and J ends were trimmed by 3 bases and 10 bases, with 13 bases remaining between them. Germline V gene lookup returns CDR1 DFQATT and CDR2 SNEGSKA (reference sequence). The CDR3 totals 13 residues. DNA of the CDR3: TGCAGTGCTAGTAGCACCGATCAATCACCCCTCCACTTT. Amino acid sequence: CSASSTDQSPLHF.

This clone was observed a handful of times. The chain employs TRBV2 and TRBJ1-2; 8 nucleotides match TRBD1. The J segment lost 5 bases and the V segment lost 4 bases, leaving 6 bases of the junction unmatched. Germline CDR1 reads SNHLY; CDR2 reads FYNNEI. The CDR3 length is 14 residues. The CDR3 region is CASSGSRQGYGYTF. The CDR3 region has the DNA TGTGCCAGCAGTGGATCTCGACAGGGGTATGGCTACACCTTC.

V usage is TRBV9 and J usage is TRBJ1-2, with a possible D match to TRBD1 (5 bases). The CDR3 covers 14 residues. Germline loops: CDR1 SGDLS, CDR2 YYNGEE. V was cut by 3 bases and J by 7 bases, with 16 bases left in between. CDR3 sequence: CASSAGGTTGGYTF. The CDR3 nucleotides are TGTGCCAGCAGCGCCGGAGGGACTACCGGTGGCTACACCTTC.

This clone appeared once. The chain carries TRBV29-1 and TRBJ2-7; 9 bases line up with TRBD1. J was trimmed by 5 bases and V by 8 bases; bases with no gene match: 13. CDR1 is SQVTM and CDR2 is ANQGSEA in the germline V gene. There are 14 residues in the CDR3. Here the CDR3 reads CSLEIPGQGHEQYF. The DNA of the CDR3 is TGCAGCCTCGAGATACCGGGACAGGGCCACGAGCAGTACTTC.

This chain uses TRBV7-9 with TRBJ2-3, with 10 bases that match TRBD1. CDR1 SEHNR and CDR2 FQNEAQ come from the germline V gene (reference sequence). The V and J ends lost 4 bases and 3 bases, in that order; junction bases with no gene match: 7. The CDR3 consists of 16 residues. CDR3 DNA: TGTGCCAGCAGCTACCAAGACAGGGGGCTAACAGATACGCAGTATTTT. Its protein is CASSYQDRGLTDTQYF.

This chain joins TRBV7-8 and TRBJ1-5; 8 positions agree with TRBD1. The CDR3 contains 15 residues. Trimming removed 0 bases from V and 6 bases from J; junction bases left unmatched: 4. Germline-derived CDR1 and CDR2 are SGHVS and FQNEAQ. The CDR3 here is CASSLAGQAGQPQHF. As DNA, the CDR3 is TGTGCCAGCAGCTTAGCGGGACAGGCGGGTCAGCCCCAGCATTTT.

The CDR3 bases are TGTGCCAGTAGTCGGACTAGCGGGAGGGCTCGCACCTACAATGAGCAGTTCTTC. It specifies CASSRTSGRARTYNEQFF. The chain recombines TRBV19 with TRBJ2-1; TRBD2 matches at 15 bases. V was clipped by 5 bases and J by 2 bases; unmatched bases: 7. The CDR3 is made up of 18 amino acids. CDR1 and CDR2 (germline): LNHDA, SQIVND (reference sequence).